The T cell receptor (beta chain) described here comes from a study of cytomegalovirus exposure and HLA in healthy donors. Study-level results: Productive rates of about 90% or about 30% were seen for most TCR beta V segments in an earlier analysis. Presence/absence analyses assumed roughly uniform sequencing depth across donors, which may not hold. It was reported in a later analysis that an Asian-associated ancestry cluster showed fewer N-insertions than the roughly 670-donor mean.

With respect to this clone: Its antigen is not identified.

This CDR3 spans 17 amino acids. V lost 0 bases and J 0 bases, leaving 14 bases between the germline ends. The PCR ran on 60 Vbeta and 13 Jbeta primers. Profiling relied on immunoSEQ multiplex PCR, and the TCRdb table lists in-frame clones only, not all of them. This repertoire shows about 100,000 clones, under 80% found once; its top ten account for roughly 7%. This clonotype originated in a man in his forties in good health and CMV-seropositive. The chain is built from TRBV6-7 and TRBJ1-1, with D perhaps matching TRBD1 (5 bases). Being an ORF, TRBV6-7 has a function that is uncertain. Specimen: PBMCs. CDR3 in amino acids: CASSYSTTGPMNTEAFF. Here the CDR3 DNA reads TGTGCCAGCAGTTACTCTACTACAGGACCCATGAACACTGAAGCTTTCTTT.